This T cell receptor (beta chain) was retrieved from a study of sequential checkpoint blockade in melanoma. Study in general: Patients were randomized 1:1 to nivolumab-then-ipilimumab or ipilimumab-then-nivolumab first-line. Each arm's sequence ended with maintenance nivolumab.

The ends were cut back, 7 bases at V and 0 bases at J, with 12 bases in the middle. The CDR3 spans 14 residues. Germline V CDR1 and CDR2: SGHKS, YYEKEE (reference sequence). Treatment: randomized to nivolumab then ipilimumab (arm A) or the reverse (arm B). None of the patients previously received DNA-damaging chemotherapy. Live CD3+CD8+ CD19− CD56− cells were sorted from PBMCs. The assay was immunoSEQ multiplex PCR, and TCRdb's table has in-frame clones only and misses some. The table has approximately 21,000 clones, more than 75% seen once; the top ten hold around 10%. V gene TRBV5-5 combines with J gene TRBJ2-3; D possibly corresponds to TRBD2 (6 bases). The sample here was CD8+ T cells sorted from blood (inferred from file names), taken from a patient given nivolumab and ipilimumab in sequence. The receptor comes from a human donor with melanoma. The CDR3 DNA is TGTGCCAGCGTACTGGAGGGCAGCACAGATACGCAGTATTTT. It codes for CASVLEGSTDTQYF.